The 20 T cell receptor beta chains below come from one sample, sequenced in a study of cytomegalovirus exposure and HLA in healthy donors. The PCR was carried out with 60 Vbeta primers and 13 Jbeta primers. TCRdb keeps only in-frame clones here, not all; method: immunoSEQ multiplex PCR. The sample shows 100,000 to 150,000 clones, approximately 80% of them seen only once. Sequenced: PBMCs. Receptors originate from a woman aged 40 to 50 in good health and CMV-seronegative.

This CDR3 reads CASSIGHNNEQFF. Written as DNA, the CDR3 is TGTGCCAGTAGTATCGGACACAACAATGAGCAGTTCTTC. This chain connects TRBV19 to TRBJ2-1; D is perhaps TRBD1 (5 bases). Germline CDR1 is LNHDA and CDR2 is SQIVND (reference sequence). V was shortened by 3 bases and J by 5 bases, with 8 bases between the two germline ends. This CDR3 spans 13 amino acids.

The chain recombines TRBV27 with TRBJ2-7; a possible D gene is TRBD2 (5 bases). Trimming removed 3 bases at V and 2 bases at J, with 11 bases between. Germline V CDR1 and CDR2: MNHEY, SMNVEV (reference sequence). The CDR3 runs 14 residues. The CDR3 loop reads CASSLLRVPYEQYF. CDR3 DNA: TGTGCCAGCAGTTTGTTGCGGGTTCCCTACGAGCAGTACTTC.

This chain connects TRBV4-3 to TRBJ2-3; 12 bases line up with TRBD2. CDR1 LGHNA and CDR2 YSLEER come from the germline V gene. V was pared by 6 bases and J by 1 base, with 5 bases of the junction left unmatched. There are 16 residues in the CDR3. The CDR3 DNA sequence: TGCGCCAGCAGTTACAGACTAGCGGGGGGCACAGATACGCAGTATTTT. It translates to CASSYRLAGGTDTQYF.

The table lists this clone with a few counts. This rearrangement joins TRBV5-1 to TRBJ2-2, with D uncertain. Per the germline V gene, CDR1 is SGHRS and CDR2 is YFSETQ. This CDR3 has 15 residues. The ends were cut back, 0 bases at V and 4 bases at J, with 10 bases in the middle. The CDR3 DNA is TGCGCCAGCAGCTTGGCGGCTAGTAGCACCGGGGAGCTGTTTTTT. This gives the protein CASSLAASSTGELFF.

V is TRBV7-2 and J is TRBJ2-5, with TRBD2 matching 9 bases. The junction had 7 bases not matched to a gene; V was cut back by 3 bases and J by 5 bases. The CDR3 has 15 amino acids. The germline CDR1 and CDR2 sequences are SGHTA and FQGNSA. The CDR3 here is CASSFLAGWGETQYF. DNA of the CDR3: TGTGCCAGCAGCTTCCTAGCGGGATGGGGGGAGACCCAGTACTTC.

CDR3 in amino acids: CASSWGDRGSSYEQYF. The CDR3 DNA follows: TGTGCCAGCAGCTGGGGGGACAGGGGGTCCTCCTACGAGCAGTACTTC. This chain connects TRBV5-4 to TRBJ2-7, with 11 bases aligning to TRBD1. The CDR3 totals 16 residues. The J segment lost 0 bases and the V segment lost 3 bases, leaving 5 bases of the junction unmatched. Germline V gene sequence: CDR1 SGHNT, CDR2 YYREEE (reference sequence).

CDR3 sequence reads: CASGPSRTDSYEQYF. The CDR3 DNA sequence: TGTGCCAGCGGACCATCAAGGACAGACTCCTACGAGCAGTACTTC. V is TRBV28 and J is TRBJ2-7, with TRBD1 as a possible D gene (6 bases). The CDR3 covers 15 residues. Germline V gene sequence: CDR1 MDHEN, CDR2 SYDVKM. V lost 8 bases to trimming and J lost 0 bases, with 17 bases between them.

CDR3 sequence (DNA): TGTGCCAGCAGCCCAAGGGGAGGCACTGAAGCTTTCTTT. Encoded protein: CASSPRGGTEAFF. V usage is TRBV7-3 and J usage is TRBJ1-1, with a weak D call TRBD1 (5 bases). Germline V gene lookup returns CDR1 SGHTA and CDR2 FQGTGA. Trimming took off 5 bases at V and 4 bases at J, with 11 bases between the two ends. This CDR3 is built from 13 residues.

The rearrangement joins TRBV27 to TRBJ1-2; D possibly corresponds to TRBD1 (6 bases). With 6 bases removed from V and 2 bases from J, the gap between germline ends came to 13 bases. CDR3 size: 14 residues. Germline CDR1 MNHEY, CDR2 SMNVEV (reference sequence). The CDR3 DNA is TGTGCCAGCAGCATAACTCAGGGGAACTATGGCTACACCTTC. It codes for CASSITQGNYGYTF.

V gene TRBV9 combines with J gene TRBJ2-3, with TRBD2 identical over 8 bases. Germline lookup yields CDR1 SGDLS and CDR2 YYNGEE. The J segment lost 5 bases and the V segment lost 3 bases, leaving 8 bases of the junction unmatched. The CDR3 is made up of 15 amino acids. This chain's CDR3 is CASSGDGGAGDTQYF. The CDR3 region has the DNA TGTGCCAGCAGCGGAGACGGGGGGGCCGGAGATACGCAGTATTTT.

The rearrangement joins TRBV14 to TRBJ2-7, with 13 positions matching TRBD2. The trim removed 4 bases at V and 2 bases at J, leaving 5 bases unmatched. The CDR3 is 16 amino acids. In germline, CDR1 is SGHDN, CDR2 FVKESK. CDR3 in amino acids: CASSLPGLAGAYEQYF. The CDR3 nucleotides are TGTGCCAGCAGCCTCCCCGGACTAGCGGGAGCCTACGAGCAGTACTTC. The full variable domain, rest sourced from reference TRBV14 and TRBJ2-7, is EAGVTQFPSHSVIEKGQTVTLRCDPISGHDNLYWYRRVMGKEIKFLLHFVKESKQDESGMPNNRFLAERTGGTYSTLKVQPAELEDSGVYFCASSLPGLAGAYEQYFGPGTRLTVT.

The rearrangement links TRBV4-3 to TRBJ2-1; D is uncertain. The length of the CDR3 is 13 residues. Germline CDR1 LGHNA, CDR2 YSLEER. V lost 4 bases, J lost 4 bases, and 8 bases lay in between. CDR3 in DNA: TGCGCCAGCAGCCTCAAGAGATACAATGAGCAGTTCTTC. Translating it yields CASSLKRYNEQFF.

This sequence joins TRBV5-1 and TRBJ2-5; a weak D match, TRBD2 (6 bases). CDR1 and CDR2 from the germline V gene are SGHRS and YFSETQ. This CDR3 spans 17 amino acids. V was cut by 0 bases and J by 2 bases, with 17 bases left in between. CDR3 loop: CASSLGTMAGLQETQYF. DNA for the CDR3: TGCGCCAGCAGCTTGGGTACGATGGCGGGGCTTCAAGAGACCCAGTACTTC.

This sequence joins TRBV5-1 and TRBJ1-1; 8 bases map to TRBD1. Losses at the gene ends were 0 bases for V and 5 bases for J; bases not matched to a gene: 3. The CDR3 consists of 14 residues. CDR1 is SGHRS, CDR2 YFSETQ, per germline. CDR3 DNA sequence: TGCGCCAGCAGCTTGGGACAGGGGTGGACTGAAGCTTTCTTT. The encoded protein is CASSLGQGWTEAFF. The whole variable domain, remainder taken from reference TRBV5-1 and TRBJ1-1, is KAGVTQTPRYLIKTRGQQVTLSCSPISGHRSVSWYQQTPGQGLQFLFEYFSETQRNKGNFPGRFSGRQFSNSRSEMNVSTLELGDSALYLCASSLGQGWTEAFFGQGTRLTVV.

The V gene is TRBV15, the J gene TRBJ1-1; D remains ambiguous. This CDR3 comprises 18 residues. V lost 0 bases and J 1 base, leaving 18 bases between the germline ends. CDR1 and CDR2 from the germline V gene are LNHNV and YYDKDF (reference sequence). The CDR3 spells CATSRDQSARSGNTEAFF. In DNA form, the CDR3 reads TGTGCCACCAGCAGAGACCAGAGCGCTAGGTCGGGGAACACTGAAGCTTTCTTT.

The V and J genes are TRBV29-1 and TRBJ1-1, with 7 bases aligning to TRBD1. This CDR3 spans 14 amino acids. The germline gives CDR1 SQVTM, CDR2 ANQGSEA. V gave up 7 bases and J gave up 8 bases; unmatched junction bases: 16. CDR3 sequence reads: CSGGNRGQLGEAFF. The CDR3 DNA is TGCAGCGGAGGAAACAGGGGCCAGCTCGGGGAAGCTTTCTTT.

CDR3 in amino acids: CATSNPTGVGEQYF. CDR3 nucleotides: TGTGCCACCAGCAACCCGACAGGGGTTGGAGAGCAGTACTTC. This chain uses TRBV15 with TRBJ2-7; 8 nucleotides agree with TRBD1. The V gene end was trimmed by 4 bases and the J gene end by 7 bases; junction bases not matched to a gene: 9. Germline CDR1 reads LNHNV; CDR2 reads YYDKDF (reference sequence). The CDR3 runs to 14 residues.

This rearrangement joins TRBV6-6 to TRBJ2-5; TRBD1 matches 10 bases. The DNA end is a closer match to TRBJ2-7, so the J assignment may be wrong. Germline V gene sequence: CDR1 MNHNY, CDR2 SVGAGI (reference sequence). The CDR3 is 15 residues long. CDR3 sequence (DNA): TGTGCCAGCGGACAGTTGGGACAGGGGATTCACGAGCAGTACTTC. Translation: CASGQLGQGIHEQYF.

This clone was observed a few times. This sequence joins TRBV4-3 and TRBJ1-6; 8 bases fit TRBD1. Germline assignment: CDR1 LGHNA and CDR2 YSLEER. J was trimmed by 10 bases and V by 0 bases; bases with no gene match: 8. This CDR3 is built from 16 residues. The CDR3 loop reads CASSQESRRGQSPLHF. The CDR3 DNA reads TGCGCCAGCAGCCAAGAATCGCGCAGGGGGCAATCACCCCTCCACTTT.

The chain combines TRBV27 with TRBJ1-4; TRBD1 aligns across 8 bases. The CDR3 covers 12 residues. Germline lookup yields CDR1 MNHEY and CDR2 SMNVEV (reference sequence). The J segment lost 14 bases and the V segment lost 8 bases, leaving 10 bases of the junction unmatched. In DNA form, the CDR3 reads TGTGCCAGCGGGGGACAGGCCGGGGACCTGTTTTTT. Encoded protein: CASGGQAGDLFF.